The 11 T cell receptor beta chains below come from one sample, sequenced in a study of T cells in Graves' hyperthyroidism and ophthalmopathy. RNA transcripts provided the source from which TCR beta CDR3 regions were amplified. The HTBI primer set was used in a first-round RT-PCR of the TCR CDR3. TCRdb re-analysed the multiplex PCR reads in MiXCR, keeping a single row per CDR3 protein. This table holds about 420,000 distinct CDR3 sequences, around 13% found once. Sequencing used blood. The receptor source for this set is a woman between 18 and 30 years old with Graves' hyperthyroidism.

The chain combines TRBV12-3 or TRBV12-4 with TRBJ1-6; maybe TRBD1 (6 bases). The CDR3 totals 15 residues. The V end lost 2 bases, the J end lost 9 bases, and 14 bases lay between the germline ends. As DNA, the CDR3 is TGTGCCAGCAGTTTAAGCGGCAGGGGAATTTCACCCCTCCACTTT. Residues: CASSLSGRGISPLHF.

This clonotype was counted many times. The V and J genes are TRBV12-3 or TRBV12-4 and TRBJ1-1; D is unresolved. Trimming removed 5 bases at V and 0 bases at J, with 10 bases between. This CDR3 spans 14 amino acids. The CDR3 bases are TGTGCCAGCAGTCCGACGAGCGTGAACACTGAAGCTTTCTTT. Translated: CASSPTSVNTEAFF.

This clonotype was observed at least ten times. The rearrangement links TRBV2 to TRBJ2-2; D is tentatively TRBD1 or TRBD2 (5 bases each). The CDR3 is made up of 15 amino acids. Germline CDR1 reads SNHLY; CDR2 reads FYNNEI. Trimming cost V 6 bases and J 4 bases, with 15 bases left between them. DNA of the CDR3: TGTGCCAGCAGGGGGGTTAGGGGCCGCACCGGGGAGCTGTTTTTT. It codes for CASRGVRGRTGELFF.

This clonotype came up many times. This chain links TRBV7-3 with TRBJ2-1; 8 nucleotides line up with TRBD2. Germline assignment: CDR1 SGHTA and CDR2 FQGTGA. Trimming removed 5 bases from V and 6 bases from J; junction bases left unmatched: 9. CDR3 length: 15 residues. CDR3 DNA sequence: TGTGCCAGCAGCCCTAGGACTAGCCGGGGCAATGAGCAGTTCTTC. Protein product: CASSPRTSRGNEQFF.

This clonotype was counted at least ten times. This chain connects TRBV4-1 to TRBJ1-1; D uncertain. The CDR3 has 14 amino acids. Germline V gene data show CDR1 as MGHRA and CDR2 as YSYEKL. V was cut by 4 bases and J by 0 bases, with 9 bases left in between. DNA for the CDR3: TGCGCCAGCAGCCGCGTTCAGATGAACACTGAAGCTTTCTTT. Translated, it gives CASSRVQMNTEAFF.

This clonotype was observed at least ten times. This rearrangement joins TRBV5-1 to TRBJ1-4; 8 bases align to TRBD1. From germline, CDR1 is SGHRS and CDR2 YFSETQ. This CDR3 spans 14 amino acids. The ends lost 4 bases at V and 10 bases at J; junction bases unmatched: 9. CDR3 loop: CASSPDRASGKLFF. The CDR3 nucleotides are TGCGCCAGCAGCCCGGACAGGGCGAGTGGAAAACTGTTTTTT.

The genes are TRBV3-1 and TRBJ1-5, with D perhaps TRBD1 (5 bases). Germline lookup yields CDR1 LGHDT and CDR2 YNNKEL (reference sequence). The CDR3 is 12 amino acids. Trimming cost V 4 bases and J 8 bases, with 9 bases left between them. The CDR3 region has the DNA TGTGCCAGCAGCCTCCTAGGGGAGCCCCAGCATTTT. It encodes CASSLLGEPQHF.

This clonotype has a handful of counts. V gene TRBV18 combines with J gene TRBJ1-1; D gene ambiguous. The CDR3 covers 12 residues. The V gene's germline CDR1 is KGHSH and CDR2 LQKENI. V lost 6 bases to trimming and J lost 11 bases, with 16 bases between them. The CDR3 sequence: CASSSPHAHAFF. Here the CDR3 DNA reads TGTGCCAGCTCCTCGCCGCATGCACACGCTTTCTTT.

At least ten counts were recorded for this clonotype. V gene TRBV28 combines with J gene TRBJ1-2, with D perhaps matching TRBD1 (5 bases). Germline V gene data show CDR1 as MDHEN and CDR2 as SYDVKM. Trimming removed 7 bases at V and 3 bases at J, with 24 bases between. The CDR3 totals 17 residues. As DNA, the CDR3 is TGTGCCAGCACCCACAGAGCCCGGACAAGGGGTGACTATGGCTACACCTTC. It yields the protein CASTHRARTRGDYGYTF.

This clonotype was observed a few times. This CDR3 is CASSPLRDANSNQPQHF. The CDR3 nucleotides read TGTGCCAGCAGCCCTCTTCGAGACGCCAATAGCAATCAGCCCCAGCATTTT. This chain uses TRBV7-2 with TRBJ1-5; unclear D gene. V shed 5 bases and J shed 0 bases, with 17 bases lying between them. This CDR3 spans 17 amino acids. Germline V gene sequence: CDR1 SGHTA, CDR2 FQGNSA.

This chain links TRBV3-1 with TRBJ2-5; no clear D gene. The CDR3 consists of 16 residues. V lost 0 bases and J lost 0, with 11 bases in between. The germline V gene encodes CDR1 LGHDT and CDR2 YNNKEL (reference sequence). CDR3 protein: CASSQDNRENQETQYF. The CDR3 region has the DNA TGTGCCAGCAGCCAAGATAACCGAGAGAACCAAGAGACCCAGTACTTC.